The following is a T cell receptor (beta chain) sequence with its context. Antigen specificity is unknown. Germline and junction disagree at one end, which may indicate a read error. This entry comes from a study of CD8+CD57+ T cells in acquired aplastic anemia. Findings and caveats of the study: Found in both controls and patients were approximately 30 CD8+ CDR3 sequences.

CDR3 and TCR beta VDJ profiling relied on genomic DNA as the template. TCRdb reanalysed the reads using MiXCR and keeps one entry per CDR3 protein. The top ten hold approximately 40% of the sample, which has 270,000 or so distinct CDR3 sequences, approximately 82% seen once. The CDR3 is 16 amino acids. The germline V gene has CDR1 SGDLS and CDR2 YYNGEE. CD8+CD57+ cell expansion had been shown by flow cytometry in patients chosen for sequencing. The chain has TRBV9 and TRBJ2-3, with TRBD1 matching 7 bases. Sequencing was done on a sample of sorted CD4+, CD8+, or CD8+CD57+ T cells (not recorded which) from PBMCs. The origin of this receptor is a human donor with aplastic anemia. Written as DNA, the CDR3 is TGTGCCAGCAGTGTAGGGACAGAGTTGACGACATATACGCAGTATTTT. The encoded protein is CASSVGTELTTYTQYF. Using reference TRBV9 and TRBJ2-3 for the parts outside the CDR3, the full variable domain is DSGVTQTPKHLITATGQRVTLRCSPRSGDLSVYWYQQSLDQGLQFLIQYYNGEERAKGNILERFSAQQFPDLHSELNLSSLELGDSALYFCASSVGTELTTYTQYFGPGTRLTVL.